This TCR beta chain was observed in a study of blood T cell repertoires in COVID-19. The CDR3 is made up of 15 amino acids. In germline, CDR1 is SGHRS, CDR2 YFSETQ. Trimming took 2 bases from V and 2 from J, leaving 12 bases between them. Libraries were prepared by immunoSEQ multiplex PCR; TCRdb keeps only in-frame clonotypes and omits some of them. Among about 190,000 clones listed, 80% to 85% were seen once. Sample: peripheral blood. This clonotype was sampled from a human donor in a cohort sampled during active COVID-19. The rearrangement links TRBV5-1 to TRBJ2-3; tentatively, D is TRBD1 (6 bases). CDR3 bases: TGCGCCAGCAGCTTTTCGGGACACTACACAGATACGCAGTATTTT. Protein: CASSFSGHYTDTQYF.